Here is one T cell receptor beta chain with its context. The antigen remains undetermined. This sample was taken from a study of Ad26.COV2.S vaccination and SARS-CoV-2 variants. Study conclusions and caveats: Breadth of non-spike TCRs did not differ between vaccinees and placebo recipients.

Sequenced by immunoSEQ multiplex PCR; TCRdb stores in-frame clones only, minus some. Of about 97,000 clones in the sample, about 78% were seen once. Germline V CDR1 and CDR2: MNHEY, SMNVEV (reference sequence). CDR3 size: 13 residues. With 2 bases removed from V and 3 bases from J, the gap between germline ends came to 8 bases. The chain is built from TRBV27 and TRBJ2-7; D not resolved. The clonotype originates from a human donor who had recovered from COVID-19. The specimen comprised peripheral blood, sampled after recovery from COVID-19. In DNA form, the CDR3 reads TGTGCCAGCAGTTTAGATGCCGGCTACGAGCAGTACTTC. It is translated as CASSLDAGYEQYF.